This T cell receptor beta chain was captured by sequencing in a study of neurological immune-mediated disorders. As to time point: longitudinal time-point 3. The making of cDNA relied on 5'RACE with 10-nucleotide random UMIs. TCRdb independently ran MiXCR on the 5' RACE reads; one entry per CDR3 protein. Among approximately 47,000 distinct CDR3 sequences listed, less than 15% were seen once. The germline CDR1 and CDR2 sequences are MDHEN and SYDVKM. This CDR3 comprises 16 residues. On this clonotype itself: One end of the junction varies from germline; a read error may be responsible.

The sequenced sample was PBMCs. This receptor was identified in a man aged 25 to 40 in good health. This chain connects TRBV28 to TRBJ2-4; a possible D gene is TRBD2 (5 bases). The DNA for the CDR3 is TGTGCCAGCTGTTTCATCGGAGAGGGAGCCGAAAACATTCAGTACTTC. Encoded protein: CASCFIGEGAENIQYF.